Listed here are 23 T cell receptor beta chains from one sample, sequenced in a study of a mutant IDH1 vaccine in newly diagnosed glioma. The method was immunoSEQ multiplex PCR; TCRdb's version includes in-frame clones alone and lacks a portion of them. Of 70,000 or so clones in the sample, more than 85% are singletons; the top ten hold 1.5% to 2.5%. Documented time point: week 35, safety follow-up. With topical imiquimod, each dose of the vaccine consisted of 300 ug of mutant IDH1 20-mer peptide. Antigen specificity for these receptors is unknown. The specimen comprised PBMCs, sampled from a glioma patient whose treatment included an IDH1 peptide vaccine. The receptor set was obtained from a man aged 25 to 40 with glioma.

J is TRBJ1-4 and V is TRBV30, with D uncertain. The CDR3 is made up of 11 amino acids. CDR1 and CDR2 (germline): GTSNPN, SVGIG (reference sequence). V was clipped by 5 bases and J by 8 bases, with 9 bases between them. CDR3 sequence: CAWGFGEKLFF. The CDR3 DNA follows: TGTGCCTGGGGCTTCGGCGAAAAACTGTTTTTT.

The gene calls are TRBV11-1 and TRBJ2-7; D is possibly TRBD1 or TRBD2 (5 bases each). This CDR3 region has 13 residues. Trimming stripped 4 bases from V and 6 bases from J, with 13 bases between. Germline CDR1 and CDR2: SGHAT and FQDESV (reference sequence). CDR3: CASSSAGTPEQYF. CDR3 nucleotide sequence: TGTGCCAGCAGCTCCGCCGGGACCCCCGAGCAGTACTTC.

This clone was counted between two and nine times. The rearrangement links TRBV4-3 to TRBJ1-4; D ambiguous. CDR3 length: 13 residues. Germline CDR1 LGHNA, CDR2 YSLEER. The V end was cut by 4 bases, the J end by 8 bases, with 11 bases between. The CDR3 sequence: CASSRVYREKLFF. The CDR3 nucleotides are TGCGCCAGCAGCCGCGTATATAGAGAAAAACTGTTTTTT.

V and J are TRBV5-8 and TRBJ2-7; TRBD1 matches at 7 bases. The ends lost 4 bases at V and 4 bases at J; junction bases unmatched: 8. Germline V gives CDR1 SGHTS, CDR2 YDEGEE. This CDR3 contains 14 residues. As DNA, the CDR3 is TGTGCCAGCAGCCGCCGGACAGGCGGGTACGAGCAGTACTTC. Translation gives CASSRRTGGYEQYF.

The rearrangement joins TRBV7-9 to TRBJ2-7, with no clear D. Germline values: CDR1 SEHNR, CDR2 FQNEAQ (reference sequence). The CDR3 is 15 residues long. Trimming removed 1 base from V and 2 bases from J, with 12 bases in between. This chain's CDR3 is CASSLGFPPAYEQYF. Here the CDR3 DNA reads TGTGCCAGCAGCTTAGGGTTCCCACCCGCCTACGAGCAGTACTTC.

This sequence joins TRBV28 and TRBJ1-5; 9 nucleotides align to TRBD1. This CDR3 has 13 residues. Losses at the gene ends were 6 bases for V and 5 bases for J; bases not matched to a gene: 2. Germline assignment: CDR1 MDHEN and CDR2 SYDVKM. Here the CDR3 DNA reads TGTGCCAGCAGCAGGACAGGGGATCAGCCCCAGCATTTT. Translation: CASSRTGDQPQHF.

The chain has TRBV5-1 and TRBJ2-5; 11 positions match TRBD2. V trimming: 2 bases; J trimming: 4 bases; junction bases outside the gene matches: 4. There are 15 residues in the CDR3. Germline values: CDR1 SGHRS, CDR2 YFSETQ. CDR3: CASSFGLAGGETQYF. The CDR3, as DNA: TGCGCCAGCAGCTTTGGGCTAGCGGGGGGAGAGACCCAGTACTTC.

DNA for the CDR3: TGTGCCAGCAGCGGACGGACAGGGGGGAGCTATGGCTACACCTTC. This translates into CASSGRTGGSYGYTF. The chain combines TRBV9 with TRBJ1-2; TRBD1 matches at 10 bases. The junction had 6 bases not matched to a gene; V was cut back by 3 bases and J by 4 bases. CDR1 is SGDLS and CDR2 is YYNGEE in the germline V gene. This CDR3 comprises 15 residues.

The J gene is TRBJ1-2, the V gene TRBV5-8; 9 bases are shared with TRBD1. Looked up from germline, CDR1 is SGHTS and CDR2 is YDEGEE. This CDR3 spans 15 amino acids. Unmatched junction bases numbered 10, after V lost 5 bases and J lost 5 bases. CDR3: CASSRARDRVYGYTF. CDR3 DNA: TGTGCCAGCAGTCGGGCGAGGGACAGGGTTTATGGCTACACCTTC.

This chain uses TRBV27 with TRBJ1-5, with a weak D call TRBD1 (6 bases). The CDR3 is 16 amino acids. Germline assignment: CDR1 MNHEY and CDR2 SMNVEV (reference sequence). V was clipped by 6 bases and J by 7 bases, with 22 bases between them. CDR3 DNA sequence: TGTGCCAGCAGCTTGAGGTGGGGACAAGTGAACCAGCCCCAGCATTTT. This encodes CASSLRWGQVNQPQHF.

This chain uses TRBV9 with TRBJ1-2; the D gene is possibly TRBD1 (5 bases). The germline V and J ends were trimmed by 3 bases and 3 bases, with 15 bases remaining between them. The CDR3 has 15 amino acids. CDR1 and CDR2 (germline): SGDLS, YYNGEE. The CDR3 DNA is TGTGCCAGCAGCGCCACCCCCCGAGGGGACTATGGCTACACCTTC. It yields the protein CASSATPRGDYGYTF.

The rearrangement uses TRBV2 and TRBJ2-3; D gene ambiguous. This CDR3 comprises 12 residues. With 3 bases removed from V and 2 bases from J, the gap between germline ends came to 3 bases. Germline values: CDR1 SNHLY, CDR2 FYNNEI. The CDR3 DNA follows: TGTGCCAGCAGTGACTACACAGATACGCAGTATTTT. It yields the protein CASSDYTDTQYF. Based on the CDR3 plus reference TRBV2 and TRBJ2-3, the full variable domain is EPEVTQTPSHQVTQMGQEVILRCVPISNHLYFYWYRQILGQKVEFLVSFYNNEISEKSEIFDDQFSVERPDGSNFTLKIRSTKLEDSAMYFCASSDYTDTQYFGPGTRLTVL.

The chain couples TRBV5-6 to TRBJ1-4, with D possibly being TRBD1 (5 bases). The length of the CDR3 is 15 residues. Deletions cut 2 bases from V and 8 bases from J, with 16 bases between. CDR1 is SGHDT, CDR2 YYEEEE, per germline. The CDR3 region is CASSFSTAGGEKLFF. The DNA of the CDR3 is TGTGCCAGCAGCTTTTCGACTGCCGGGGGAGAAAAACTGTTTTTT.

The CDR3 sequence: CASSPRGIYNYGYTF. The CDR3, as DNA: TGTGCCAGCAGCCCGCGAGGGATTTATAACTATGGCTACACCTTC. The chain combines TRBV28 with TRBJ1-2, with D hard to call. Germline CDR1 and CDR2: MDHEN and SYDVKM. The V end was cut by 6 bases, the J end by 1 base, with 15 bases between. This CDR3 comprises 15 residues.

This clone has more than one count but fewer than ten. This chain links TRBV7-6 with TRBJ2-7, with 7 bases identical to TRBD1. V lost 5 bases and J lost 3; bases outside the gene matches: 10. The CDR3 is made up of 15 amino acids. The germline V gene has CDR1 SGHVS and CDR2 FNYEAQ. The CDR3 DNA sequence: TGTGCCAGCAGCCTATTAGGGGACAGCTACTACGAGCAGTACTTC. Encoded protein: CASSLLGDSYYEQYF.

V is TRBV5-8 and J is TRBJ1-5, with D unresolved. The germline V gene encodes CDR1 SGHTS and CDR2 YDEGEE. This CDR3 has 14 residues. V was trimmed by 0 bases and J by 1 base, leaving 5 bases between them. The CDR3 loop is CASSLGSSNQPQHF. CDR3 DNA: TGTGCCAGCAGCTTGGGTAGCAGCAATCAGCCCCAGCATTTT. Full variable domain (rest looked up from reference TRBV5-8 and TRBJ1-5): EAGVTQSPTHLIKTRGQQATLRCSPISGHTSVYWYQQALGLGLQFLLWYDEGEERNRGNFPPRFSGRQFPNYSSELNVNALELEDSALYLCASSLGSSNQPQHFGDGTRLSIL.

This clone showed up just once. The chain's CDR3 is CASSRDGTGAYEQYF. The CDR3 coding sequence is TGCGCCAGCAGTCGGGACGGGACAGGGGCCTACGAGCAGTACTTC. The chain employs TRBV5-1 and TRBJ2-7, with TRBD1 matching over 10 bases. The CDR3 runs 15 residues. CDR1 is SGHRS, CDR2 YFSETQ, per germline. J gave up 2 bases and V 5 bases, and 7 bases lay outside the gene matches.

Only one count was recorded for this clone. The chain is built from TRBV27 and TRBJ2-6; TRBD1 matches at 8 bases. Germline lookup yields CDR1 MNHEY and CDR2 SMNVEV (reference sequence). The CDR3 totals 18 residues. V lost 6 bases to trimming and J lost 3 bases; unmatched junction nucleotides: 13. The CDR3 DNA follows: TGTGCCAGCAGATCGTCCATCAGGGGGCAGGTTGGGGCCAACGTCCTGACTTTC. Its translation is CASRSSIRGQVGANVLTF.

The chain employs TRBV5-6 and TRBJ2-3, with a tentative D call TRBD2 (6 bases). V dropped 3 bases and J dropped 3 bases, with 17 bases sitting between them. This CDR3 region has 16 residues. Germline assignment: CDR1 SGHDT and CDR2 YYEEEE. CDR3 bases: TGTGCCAGCAGCTCTCCGACCCAGGCGGGAACAGATACGCAGTATTTT. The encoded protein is CASSSPTQAGTDTQYF. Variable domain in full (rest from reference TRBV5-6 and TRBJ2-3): DAGVTQSPTHLIKTRGQQVTLRCSPKSGHDTVSWYQQALGQGPQFIFQYYEEEERQRGNFPDRFSGHQFPNYSSELNVNALLLGDSALYLCASSSPTQAGTDTQYFGPGTRLTVL.

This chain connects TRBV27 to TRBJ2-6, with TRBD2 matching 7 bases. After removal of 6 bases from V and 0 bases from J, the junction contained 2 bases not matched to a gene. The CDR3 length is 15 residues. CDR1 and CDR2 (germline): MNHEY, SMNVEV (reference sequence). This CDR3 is CASRGGYSGANVLTF. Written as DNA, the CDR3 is TGTGCCAGCAGGGGAGGGTACTCTGGGGCCAACGTCCTGACTTTC.

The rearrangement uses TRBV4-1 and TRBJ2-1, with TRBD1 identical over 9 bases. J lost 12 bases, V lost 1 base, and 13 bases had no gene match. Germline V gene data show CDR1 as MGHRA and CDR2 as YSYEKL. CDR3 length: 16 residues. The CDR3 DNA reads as TGCGCCAGCAGCCAAGTGTGGGGACAGGGAGGATACGGGCAGTTCTTC. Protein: CASSQVWGQGGYGQFF.

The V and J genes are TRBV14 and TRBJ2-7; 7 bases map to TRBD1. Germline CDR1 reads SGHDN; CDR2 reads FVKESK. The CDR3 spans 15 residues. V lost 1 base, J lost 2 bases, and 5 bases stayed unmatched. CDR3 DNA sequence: TGTGCCAGCAGCCAAGGCCACAGGGGTACCTACGAGCAGTACTTC. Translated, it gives CASSQGHRGTYEQYF. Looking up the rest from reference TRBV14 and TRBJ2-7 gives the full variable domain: EAGVTQFPSHSVIEKGQTVTLRCDPISGHDNLYWYRRVMGKEIKFLLHFVKESKQDESGMPNNRFLAERTGGTYSTLKVQPAELEDSGVYFCASSQGHRGTYEQYFGPGTRLTVT.

The CDR3 sequence: CASSEGQFSGNTIYF. The CDR3, as DNA: TGTGCCAGCAGTGAAGGACAGTTCTCTGGAAACACCATATATTTT. This chain connects TRBV2 to TRBJ1-3; a weak D match, TRBD1 (5 bases). Per germline, CDR1 SNHLY and CDR2 FYNNEI. V dropped 1 base and J dropped 0 bases, with 7 bases sitting between them. The CDR3 has 15 amino acids.